The clone carrying this T cell receptor (beta chain) has just a few counts. Its specificity is unknown. The CDR3 is made up of 14 amino acids. From germline, CDR1 is MNHNS and CDR2 SASEGT. With 6 bases clipped from V and 4 bases from J, the junction kept 6 bases outside the gene matches. Attachment of unique molecular identifiers was made to individual cDNA molecules. TCRdb processed the 5' RACE reads anew with MiXCR; each CDR3 protein has one entry. Of 49,000 or so distinct CDR3 sequences listed, roughly 6.5% were seen once; the top ten hold about 2.6%. This record comes from a study of early T cells in non-severe SARS-CoV-2 infection. In the study overall: Sequencing used unsorted whole-blood bulk RNA, so chains lack pairing. The study, taken as a whole, reports: A preference for anti-spike CD8 responses marked VDJdb matching, which missed private and CD4 specificities.

The clonotype comes from an adult who was a healthcare worker with PCR-confirmed SARS-CoV-2 infection or an uninfected control (not recorded which). Material: whole blood, obtained at baseline. The V gene is TRBV6-1, the J gene TRBJ1-2; 9 bases agree with TRBD1. CDR3 sequence (DNA): TGTGCCAGCAGGGGGGACAGGGAGCTCTATGGCTACACCTTC. Translation: CASRGDRELYGYTF.